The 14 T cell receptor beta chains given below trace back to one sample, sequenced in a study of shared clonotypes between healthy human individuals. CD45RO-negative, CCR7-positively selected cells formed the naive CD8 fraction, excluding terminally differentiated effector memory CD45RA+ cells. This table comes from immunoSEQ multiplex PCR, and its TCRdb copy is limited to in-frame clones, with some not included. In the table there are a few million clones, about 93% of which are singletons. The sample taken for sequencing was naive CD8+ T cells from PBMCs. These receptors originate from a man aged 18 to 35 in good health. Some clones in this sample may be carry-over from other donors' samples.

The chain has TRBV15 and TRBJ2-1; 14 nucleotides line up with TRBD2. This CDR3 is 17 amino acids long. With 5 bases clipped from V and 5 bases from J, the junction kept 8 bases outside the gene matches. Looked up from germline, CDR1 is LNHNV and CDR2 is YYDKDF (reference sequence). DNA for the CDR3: TGTGCCACCAGCGGGAGACTAGCGGGAGGGATTAACAATGAGCAGTTCTTC. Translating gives CATSGRLAGGINNEQFF.

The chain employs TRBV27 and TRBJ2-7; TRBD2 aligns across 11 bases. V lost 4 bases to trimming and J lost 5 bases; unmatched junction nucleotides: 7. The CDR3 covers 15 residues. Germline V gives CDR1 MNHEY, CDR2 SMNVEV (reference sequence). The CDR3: CASSSTSGSFDEQYF. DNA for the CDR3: TGTGCCAGCAGTTCTACTAGCGGGAGTTTCGACGAGCAGTACTTC.

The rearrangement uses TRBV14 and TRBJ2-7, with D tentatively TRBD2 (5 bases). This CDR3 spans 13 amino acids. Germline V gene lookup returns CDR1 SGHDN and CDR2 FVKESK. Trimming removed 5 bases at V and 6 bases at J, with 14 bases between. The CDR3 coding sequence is TGTGCCAGCAGCTCGGGAATGAAAGGCGAGCAGTACTTC. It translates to CASSSGMKGEQYF.

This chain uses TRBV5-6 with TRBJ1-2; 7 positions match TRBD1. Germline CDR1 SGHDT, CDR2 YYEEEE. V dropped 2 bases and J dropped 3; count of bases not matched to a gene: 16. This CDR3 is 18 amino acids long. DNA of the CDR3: TGTGCCAGCAGCTTACCCCCAGGTTGGGAGGGGGCGCACTATGGCTACACCTTC. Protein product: CASSLPPGWEGAHYGYTF.

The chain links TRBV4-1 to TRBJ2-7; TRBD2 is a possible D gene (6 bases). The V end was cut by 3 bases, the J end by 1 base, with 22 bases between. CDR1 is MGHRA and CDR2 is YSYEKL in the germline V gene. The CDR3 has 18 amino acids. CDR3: CASSQDKEGYWESYEQYF. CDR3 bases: TGCGCCAGCAGCCAGGATAAGGAGGGATACTGGGAGTCCTACGAGCAGTACTTC.

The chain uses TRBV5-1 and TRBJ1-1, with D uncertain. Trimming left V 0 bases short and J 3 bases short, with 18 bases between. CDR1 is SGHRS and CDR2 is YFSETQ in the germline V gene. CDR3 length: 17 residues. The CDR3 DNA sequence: TGCGCCAGCAGCTTGGTATCTACTCGTCCGGGAGACACTGAAGCTTTCTTT. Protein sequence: CASSLVSTRPGDTEAFF. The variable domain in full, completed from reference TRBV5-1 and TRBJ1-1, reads KAGVTQTPRYLIKTRGQQVTLSCSPISGHRSVSWYQQTPGQGLQFLFEYFSETQRNKGNFPGRFSGRQFSNSRSEMNVSTLELGDSALYLCASSLVSTRPGDTEAFFGQGTRLTVV.

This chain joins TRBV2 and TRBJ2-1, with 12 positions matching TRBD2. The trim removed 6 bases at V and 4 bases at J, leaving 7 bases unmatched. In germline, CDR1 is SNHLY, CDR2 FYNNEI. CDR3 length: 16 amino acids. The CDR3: CASSLAGTSGYNEQFF. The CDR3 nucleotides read TGTGCCAGCAGCTTAGCGGGGACTAGCGGGTACAATGAGCAGTTCTTC.

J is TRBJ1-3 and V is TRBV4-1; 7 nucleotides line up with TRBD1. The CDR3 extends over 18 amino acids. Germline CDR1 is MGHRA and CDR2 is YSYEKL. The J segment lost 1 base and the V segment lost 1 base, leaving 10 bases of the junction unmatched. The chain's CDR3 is CASSQGVDRALSGNTIYF. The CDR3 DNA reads TGCGCCAGCAGCCAAGGTGTCGACAGGGCCCTTTCTGGAAACACCATATATTTT.

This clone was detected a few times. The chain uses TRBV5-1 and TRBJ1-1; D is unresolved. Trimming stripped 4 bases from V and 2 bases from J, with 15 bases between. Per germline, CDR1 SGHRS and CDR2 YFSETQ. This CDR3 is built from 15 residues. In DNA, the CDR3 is TGCGCCAGCAGCCAGTCTTGGGGATCTAACACTGAAGCTTTCTTT. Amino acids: CASSQSWGSNTEAFF. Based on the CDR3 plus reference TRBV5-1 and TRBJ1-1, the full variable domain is KAGVTQTPRYLIKTRGQQVTLSCSPISGHRSVSWYQQTPGQGLQFLFEYFSETQRNKGNFPGRFSGRQFSNSRSEMNVSTLELGDSALYLCASSQSWGSNTEAFFGQGTRLTVV.

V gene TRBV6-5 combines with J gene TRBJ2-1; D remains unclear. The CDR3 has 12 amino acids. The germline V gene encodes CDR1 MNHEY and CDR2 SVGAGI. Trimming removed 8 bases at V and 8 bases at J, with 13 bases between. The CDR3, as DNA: TGTGCCAGCCTTGATAATTTCTATGAGCAGTTCTTC. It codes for CASLDNFYEQFF.

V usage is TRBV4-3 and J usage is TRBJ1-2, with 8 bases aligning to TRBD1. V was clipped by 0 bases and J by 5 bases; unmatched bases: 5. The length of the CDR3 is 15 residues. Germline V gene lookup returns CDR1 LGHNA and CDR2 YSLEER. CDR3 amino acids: CASSQDLRGPYGYTF. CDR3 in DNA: TGCGCCAGCAGCCAAGATCTCAGGGGGCCATATGGCTACACCTTC.

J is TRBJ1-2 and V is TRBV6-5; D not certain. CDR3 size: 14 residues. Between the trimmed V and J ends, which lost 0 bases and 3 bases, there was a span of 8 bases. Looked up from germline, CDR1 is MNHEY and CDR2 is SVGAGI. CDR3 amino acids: CASSYSSPDYGYTF. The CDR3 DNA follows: TGTGCCAGCAGTTACTCGTCCCCTGACTATGGCTACACCTTC.

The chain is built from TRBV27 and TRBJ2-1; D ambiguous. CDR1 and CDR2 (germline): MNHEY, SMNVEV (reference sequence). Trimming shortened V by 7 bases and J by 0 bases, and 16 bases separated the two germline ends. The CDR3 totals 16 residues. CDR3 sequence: CASNPRAPSSYNEQFF. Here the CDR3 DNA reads TGTGCCAGCAATCCGAGAGCGCCAAGCTCCTACAATGAGCAGTTCTTC.

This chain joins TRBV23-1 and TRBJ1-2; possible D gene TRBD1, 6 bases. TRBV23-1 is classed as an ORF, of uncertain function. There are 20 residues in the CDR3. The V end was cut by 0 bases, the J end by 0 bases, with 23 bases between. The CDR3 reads CASSQSEGFRTDYTNYGYTF. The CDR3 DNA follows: TGCGCCAGCAGTCAATCGGAAGGGTTTAGGACAGACTACACTAACTATGGCTACACCTTC.